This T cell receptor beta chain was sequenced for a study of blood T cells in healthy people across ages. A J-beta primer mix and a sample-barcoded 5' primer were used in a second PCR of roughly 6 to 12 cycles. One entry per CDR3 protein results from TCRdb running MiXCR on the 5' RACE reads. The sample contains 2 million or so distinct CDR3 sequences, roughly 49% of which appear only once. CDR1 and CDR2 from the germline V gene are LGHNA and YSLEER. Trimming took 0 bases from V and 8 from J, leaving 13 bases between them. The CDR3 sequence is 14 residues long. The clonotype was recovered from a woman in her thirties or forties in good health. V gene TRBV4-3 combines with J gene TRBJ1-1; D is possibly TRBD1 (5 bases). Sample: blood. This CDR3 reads CASSQDPGDGEAFF. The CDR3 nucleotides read TGCGCCAGCAGCCAAGATCCGGGGGACGGAGAAGCTTTCTTT.